The sequence of this T cell receptor (beta chain) was determined in a study of shared clonotypes between healthy human individuals. Method: immunoSEQ multiplex PCR; TCRdb's copy keeps in-frame clones and lacks some. This sample has roughly 2,500,000 clones; more than 85% occur once, and the top ten carry around 0.4%. V dropped 3 bases and J dropped 4; count of bases not matched to a gene: 6. Germline V gene lookup returns CDR1 GTSNPN and CDR2 SVGIG (reference sequence). The CDR3 contains 14 residues. The receptor comes from a man between 18 and 35 years old in good health. Some clones in this sample may be carry-over from other donors' samples. The V gene is TRBV30, the J gene TRBJ2-1; 7 bases fit TRBD2. The sequenced sample consisted of naive CD4+ T cells from PBMCs. Subset defined: CD45RA+ positively selected. The CDR3 here is CAWSGTSAYNEQFF. CDR3 bases: TGTGCCTGGAGCGGAACTAGCGCATACAATGAGCAGTTCTTC.